This T cell receptor beta chain was sequenced for a study of T cell changes during pregnancy in multiple sclerosis. The germline V gene has CDR1 SGHVS and CDR2 FNYEAQ. V dropped 5 bases and J dropped 2; count of bases not matched to a gene: 4. CDR3 size: 15 residues. The repertoire was sequenced with immunoSEQ multiplex PCR; TCRdb's copy has only in-frame clones and lacks some. The sample includes 50,000 or so clones, just under 95% of them seen just once. The sequencing here drew on CD8+ T cells from peripheral blood mononuclear cells, taken in the first trimester of pregnancy. The sequence was obtained from a female donor with multiple sclerosis, enrolled in a pregnancy study. The chain is built from TRBV7-6 and TRBJ1-2; 11 bases map to TRBD1. CDR3 coding DNA: TGTGCCAGCAGCCCCCGGGACAGGGGGAACTATGGCTACACCTTC. This encodes CASSPRDRGNYGYTF. The full variable domain, completed using reference TRBV7-6 and TRBJ1-2, is GAGVSQSPRYKVTKRGQDVALRCDPISGHVSLYWYRQALGQGPEFLTYFNYEAQQDKSGLPNDRFSAERPEGSISTLTIQRTEQRDSAMYRCASSPRDRGNYGYTFGSGTRLTVV.